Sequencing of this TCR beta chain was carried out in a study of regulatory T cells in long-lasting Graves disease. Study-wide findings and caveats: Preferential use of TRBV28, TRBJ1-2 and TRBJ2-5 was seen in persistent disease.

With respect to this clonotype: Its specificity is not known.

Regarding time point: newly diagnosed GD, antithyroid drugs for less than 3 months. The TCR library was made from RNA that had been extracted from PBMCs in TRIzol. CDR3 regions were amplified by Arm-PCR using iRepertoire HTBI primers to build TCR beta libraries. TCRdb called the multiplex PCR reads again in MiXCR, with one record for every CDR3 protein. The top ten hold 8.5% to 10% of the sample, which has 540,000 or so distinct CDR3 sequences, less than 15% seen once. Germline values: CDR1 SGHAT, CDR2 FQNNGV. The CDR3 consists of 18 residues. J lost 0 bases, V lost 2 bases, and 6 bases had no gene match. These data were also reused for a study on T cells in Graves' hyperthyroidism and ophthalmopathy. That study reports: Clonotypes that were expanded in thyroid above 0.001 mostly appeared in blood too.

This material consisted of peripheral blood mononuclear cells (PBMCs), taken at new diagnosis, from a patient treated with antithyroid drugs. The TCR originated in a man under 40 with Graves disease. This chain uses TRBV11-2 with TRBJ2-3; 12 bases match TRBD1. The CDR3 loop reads CASSLRFGTGGSTDTQYF. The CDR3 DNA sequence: TGTGCCAGCAGCTTAAGATTTGGGACAGGGGGCAGCACAGATACGCAGTATTTT.